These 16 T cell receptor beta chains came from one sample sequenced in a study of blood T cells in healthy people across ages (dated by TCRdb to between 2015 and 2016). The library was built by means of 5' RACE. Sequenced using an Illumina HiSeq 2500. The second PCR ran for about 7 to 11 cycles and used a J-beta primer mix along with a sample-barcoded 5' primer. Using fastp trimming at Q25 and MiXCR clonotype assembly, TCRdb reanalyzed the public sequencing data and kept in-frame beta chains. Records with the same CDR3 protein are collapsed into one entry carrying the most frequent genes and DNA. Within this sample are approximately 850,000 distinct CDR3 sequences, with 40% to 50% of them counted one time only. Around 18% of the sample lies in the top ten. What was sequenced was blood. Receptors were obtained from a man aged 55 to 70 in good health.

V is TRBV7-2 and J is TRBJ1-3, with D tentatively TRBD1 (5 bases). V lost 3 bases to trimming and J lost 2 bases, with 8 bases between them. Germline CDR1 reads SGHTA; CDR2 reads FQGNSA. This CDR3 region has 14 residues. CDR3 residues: CASSFAGTGNTIYF. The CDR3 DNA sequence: TGTGCCAGCAGCTTTGCAGGGACTGGAAACACCATATATTTT.

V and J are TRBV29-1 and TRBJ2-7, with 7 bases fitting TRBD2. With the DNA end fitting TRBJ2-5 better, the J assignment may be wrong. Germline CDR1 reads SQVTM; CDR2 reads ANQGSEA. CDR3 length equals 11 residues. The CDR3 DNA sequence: TGCAGCGTTGTGGGGGGGGAGACCCAGTACTTC. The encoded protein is CSVVGGETQYF.

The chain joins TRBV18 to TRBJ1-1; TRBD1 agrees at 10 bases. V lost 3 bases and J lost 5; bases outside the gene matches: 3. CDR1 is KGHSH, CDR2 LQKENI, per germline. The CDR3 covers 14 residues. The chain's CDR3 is CASSPDRGLTEAFF. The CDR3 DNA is TGTGCCAGCTCACCCGACAGGGGGCTTACTGAAGCTTTCTTT.

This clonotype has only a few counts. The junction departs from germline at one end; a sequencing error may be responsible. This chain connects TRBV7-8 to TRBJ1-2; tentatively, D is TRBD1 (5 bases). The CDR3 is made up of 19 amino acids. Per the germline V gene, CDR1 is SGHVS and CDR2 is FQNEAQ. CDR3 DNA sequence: TGTGCCAGCAGCCCTCTCTTGGCGGGACGGTCAGTTTCAGACTATGGCTACACATTC. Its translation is CASSPLLAGRSVSDYGYTF.

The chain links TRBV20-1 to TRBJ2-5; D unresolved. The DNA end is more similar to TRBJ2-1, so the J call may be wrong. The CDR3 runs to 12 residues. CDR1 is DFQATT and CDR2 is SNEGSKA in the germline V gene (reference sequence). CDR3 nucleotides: TGCAGTGCTAGAACGAATCAAGAGACCCAGTTCTTC. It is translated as CSARTNQETQFF.

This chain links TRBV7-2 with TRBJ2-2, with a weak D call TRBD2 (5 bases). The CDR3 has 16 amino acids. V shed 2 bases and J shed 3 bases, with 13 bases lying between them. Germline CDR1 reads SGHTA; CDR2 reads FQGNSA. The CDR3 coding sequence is TGTGCCAGCAGCTTACCGGGAAAAGTCCACACCGGGGAGCTGTTTTTT. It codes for CASSLPGKVHTGELFF.

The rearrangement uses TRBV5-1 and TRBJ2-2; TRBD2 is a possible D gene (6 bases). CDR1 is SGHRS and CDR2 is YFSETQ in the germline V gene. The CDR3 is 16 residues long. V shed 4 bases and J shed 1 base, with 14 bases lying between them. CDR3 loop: CASSLEGRRNTGELFF. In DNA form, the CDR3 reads TGCGCCAGCAGCCTGGAGGGCAGGCGGAACACCGGGGAGCTGTTTTTT.

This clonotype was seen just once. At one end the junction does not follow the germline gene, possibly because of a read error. The CDR3 sequence is CASGEARGLGYTF. The DNA of the CDR3 is TGTGCCAGCGGTGAAGCCAGGGGGCTCGGCTACACCTTC. This chain connects TRBV6-1 to TRBJ1-2, with 8 bases identical to TRBD1. The germline CDR1 and CDR2 sequences are MNHNS and SASEGT. The CDR3 is made up of 13 amino acids.

In nucleotides, the CDR3 is TGTGCCAGCAGTTTCGACGAGTACGGCGGGCAGCCCCAGCATTTT. Translating it yields CASSFDEYGGQPQHF. V usage is TRBV12-3 or TRBV12-4 and J usage is TRBJ1-5; D not certain. CDR3 size: 15 residues. Trimming removed 3 bases from V and 7 bases from J, with 16 bases in between.

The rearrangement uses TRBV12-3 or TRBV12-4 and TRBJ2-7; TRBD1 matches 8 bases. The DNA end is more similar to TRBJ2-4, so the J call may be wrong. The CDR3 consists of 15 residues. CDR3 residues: CASSFRTGSGTIQYF. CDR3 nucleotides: TGTGCCAGCAGTTTCCGGACAGGGAGCGGCACCATTCAGTACTTC.

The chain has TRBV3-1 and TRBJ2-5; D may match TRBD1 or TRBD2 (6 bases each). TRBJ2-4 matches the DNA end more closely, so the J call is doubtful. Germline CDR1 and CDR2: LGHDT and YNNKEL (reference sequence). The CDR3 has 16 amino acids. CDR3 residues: CASSLEGGIAKNIQYF. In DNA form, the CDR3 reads TGTGCCAGCAGCCTTGAGGGGGGAATAGCCAAAAACATTCAGTACTTC.

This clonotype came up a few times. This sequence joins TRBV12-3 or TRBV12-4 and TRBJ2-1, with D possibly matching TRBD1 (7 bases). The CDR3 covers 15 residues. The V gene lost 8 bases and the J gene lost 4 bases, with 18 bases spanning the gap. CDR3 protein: CASSPEGARYNEQFF. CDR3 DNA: TGTGCCAGCTCACCGGAGGGGGCGCGGTACAATGAGCAGTTCTTC.

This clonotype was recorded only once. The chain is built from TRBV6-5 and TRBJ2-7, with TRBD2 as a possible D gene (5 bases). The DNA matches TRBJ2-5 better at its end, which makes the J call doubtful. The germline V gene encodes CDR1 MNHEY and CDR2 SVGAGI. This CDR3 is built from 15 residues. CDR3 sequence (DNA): TGTGCCAGCAGTTACTCGGAGAGGGTTGGAGAGACCCAGTACTTC. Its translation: CASSYSERVGETQYF.

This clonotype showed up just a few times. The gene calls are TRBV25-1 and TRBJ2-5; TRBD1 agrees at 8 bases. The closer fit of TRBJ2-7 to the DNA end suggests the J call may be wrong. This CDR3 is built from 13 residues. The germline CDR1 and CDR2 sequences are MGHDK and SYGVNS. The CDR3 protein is CASSLGRGREQYF. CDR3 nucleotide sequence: TGTGCCAGCAGCCTTGGCAGGGGGCGCGAGCAGTACTTC.

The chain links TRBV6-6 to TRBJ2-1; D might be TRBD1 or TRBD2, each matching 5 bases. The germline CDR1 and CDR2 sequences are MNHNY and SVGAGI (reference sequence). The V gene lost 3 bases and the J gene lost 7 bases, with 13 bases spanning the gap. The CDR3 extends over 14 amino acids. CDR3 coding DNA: TGTGCCAGCAGTTATTGGGGGACGGGGAATGAGCAGTTCTTC. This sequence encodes CASSYWGTGNEQFF.

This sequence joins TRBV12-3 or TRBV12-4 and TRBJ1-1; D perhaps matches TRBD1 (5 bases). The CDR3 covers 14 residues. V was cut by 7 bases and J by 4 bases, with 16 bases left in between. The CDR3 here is CASTERGEGTEAFF. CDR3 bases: TGTGCCAGCACCGAGAGGGGTGAGGGCACTGAAGCTTTCTTT.